The clone carrying this T cell receptor beta chain has more than one count but fewer than ten. The data stem from a study of blood T cell repertoires in COVID-19. The germline gives CDR1 SNHLY, CDR2 FYNNEI. The CDR3 consists of 15 residues. J lost 2 bases, V lost 6 bases, and 4 bases had no gene match. Sequencing was performed with immunoSEQ multiplex PCR; in TCRdb, only in-frame clones are kept and a portion is missing. The table lists roughly 120,000 clones, nearly 80% of them singletons. Source material: peripheral blood. The receptor was isolated from an elderly woman with active or convalescent COVID-19. The J gene is TRBJ2-1, the V gene TRBV2, with 10 bases identical to TRBD2. The CDR3 coding sequence is TGTGCCAGCAGGACCGGACTAGCGGCCTACAATGAGCAGTTCTTC. Its protein product is CASRTGLAAYNEQFF.